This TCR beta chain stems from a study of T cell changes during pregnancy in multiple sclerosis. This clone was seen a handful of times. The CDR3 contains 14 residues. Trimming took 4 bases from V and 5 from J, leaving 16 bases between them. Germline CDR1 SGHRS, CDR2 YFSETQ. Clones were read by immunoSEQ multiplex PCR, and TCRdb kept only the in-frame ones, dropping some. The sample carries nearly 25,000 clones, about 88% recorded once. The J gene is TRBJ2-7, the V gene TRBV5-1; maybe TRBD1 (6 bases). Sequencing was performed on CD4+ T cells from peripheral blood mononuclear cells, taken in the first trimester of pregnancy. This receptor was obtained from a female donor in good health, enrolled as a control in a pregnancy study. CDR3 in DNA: TGCGCCAGCAGCGAAGCTACCACAGGGAACGAGCAGTACTTC. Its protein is CASSEATTGNEQYF.